This is a list of T cell receptor beta chains from one sample in a study of T cell responses to AZD1222 COVID-19 vaccine. Sequencing was performed with immunoSEQ multiplex PCR; in TCRdb, only in-frame clones are kept and a portion is missing. The data show under 85,000 clones, with about nine tenths seen just once and about 23% held by the top ten. Sequencing used peripheral blood, obtained on day 0 of AZD1222 vaccination. These receptors were taken from an adult in good health. CDR3s include the opening cysteine and the closing phenylalanine or tryptophan. A D gene is named only where the DNA matches it firmly.

v_call,d_call,j_call,cdr3_nt,cdr3_aa
TRBV19,-,TRBJ1-5,TGTGCCAGTAGTATCGACGACAGGATGAAGCAGCCCCAGCATTTT,CASSIDDRMKQPQHF
TRBV3-1/TRBV3-2,-,TRBJ2-5,TGTGCCAGCAGCCAAGAGCTTAGCCAAGAGACCCAGTACTTC,CASSQELSQETQYF
TRBV7-6,-,TRBJ2-1,TGTGCCAGCAGCTCAACGGGGCGGGCCTACAATGAGCAGTTCTTC,CASSSTGRAYNEQFF
TRBV6-5,TRBD2,TRBJ2-7,TGTGCCAGCACCCCGGGACTAGCGTCCTACGAGCAGTACTTC,CASTPGLASYEQYF
TRBV6-5,TRBD1,TRBJ2-2,TGTGCCAGCAGTCTTGGGACAGCCACCGGGGAGCTGTTTTTT,CASSLGTATGELFF
TRBV9,-,TRBJ1-2,TGTGCCAGCAGCGGGGGGCCCAACTATGGCTACACCTTC,CASSGGPNYGYTF
TRBV18,-,TRBJ2-3,TGTGCCAGCTCACCAATTAGCGGCCAAACAGATACGCAGTATTTT,CASSPISGQTDTQYF
TRBV11-2,TRBD1,TRBJ1-4,TGTGCCAGCAGCTTAAACCGGGACAGACCAACTAATGAAAAACTGTTTTTT,CASSLNRDRPTNEKLFF
TRBV3-1/TRBV3-2,TRBD2,TRBJ2-7,TGTGCCAGCAGCCAACTAGCGGGGGCCTACGAGCAGTACTTC,CASSQLAGAYEQYF
TRBV5-1,TRBD2,TRBJ2-3,TGCGCCAGCAGCTTAGCGGGAGGGCTGGTAGATACGCAGTATTTT,CASSLAGGLVDTQYF
TRBV6-1,-,TRBJ1-2,TGTGCCAGCAGTGAAGGCAGCGCTAACTATGGCTACACCTTC,CASSEGSANYGYTF
TRBV5-4,-,TRBJ2-5,TGTGCCAGCAGCTTCAATCAGAAACAAGAGACCCAGTACTTC,CASSFNQKQETQYF
TRBV5-1,TRBD2,TRBJ2-7,TGCGCCAGCAGCTTACTAGCGGGGGCCCCCCACGAGCAGTACTTC,CASSLLAGAPHEQYF